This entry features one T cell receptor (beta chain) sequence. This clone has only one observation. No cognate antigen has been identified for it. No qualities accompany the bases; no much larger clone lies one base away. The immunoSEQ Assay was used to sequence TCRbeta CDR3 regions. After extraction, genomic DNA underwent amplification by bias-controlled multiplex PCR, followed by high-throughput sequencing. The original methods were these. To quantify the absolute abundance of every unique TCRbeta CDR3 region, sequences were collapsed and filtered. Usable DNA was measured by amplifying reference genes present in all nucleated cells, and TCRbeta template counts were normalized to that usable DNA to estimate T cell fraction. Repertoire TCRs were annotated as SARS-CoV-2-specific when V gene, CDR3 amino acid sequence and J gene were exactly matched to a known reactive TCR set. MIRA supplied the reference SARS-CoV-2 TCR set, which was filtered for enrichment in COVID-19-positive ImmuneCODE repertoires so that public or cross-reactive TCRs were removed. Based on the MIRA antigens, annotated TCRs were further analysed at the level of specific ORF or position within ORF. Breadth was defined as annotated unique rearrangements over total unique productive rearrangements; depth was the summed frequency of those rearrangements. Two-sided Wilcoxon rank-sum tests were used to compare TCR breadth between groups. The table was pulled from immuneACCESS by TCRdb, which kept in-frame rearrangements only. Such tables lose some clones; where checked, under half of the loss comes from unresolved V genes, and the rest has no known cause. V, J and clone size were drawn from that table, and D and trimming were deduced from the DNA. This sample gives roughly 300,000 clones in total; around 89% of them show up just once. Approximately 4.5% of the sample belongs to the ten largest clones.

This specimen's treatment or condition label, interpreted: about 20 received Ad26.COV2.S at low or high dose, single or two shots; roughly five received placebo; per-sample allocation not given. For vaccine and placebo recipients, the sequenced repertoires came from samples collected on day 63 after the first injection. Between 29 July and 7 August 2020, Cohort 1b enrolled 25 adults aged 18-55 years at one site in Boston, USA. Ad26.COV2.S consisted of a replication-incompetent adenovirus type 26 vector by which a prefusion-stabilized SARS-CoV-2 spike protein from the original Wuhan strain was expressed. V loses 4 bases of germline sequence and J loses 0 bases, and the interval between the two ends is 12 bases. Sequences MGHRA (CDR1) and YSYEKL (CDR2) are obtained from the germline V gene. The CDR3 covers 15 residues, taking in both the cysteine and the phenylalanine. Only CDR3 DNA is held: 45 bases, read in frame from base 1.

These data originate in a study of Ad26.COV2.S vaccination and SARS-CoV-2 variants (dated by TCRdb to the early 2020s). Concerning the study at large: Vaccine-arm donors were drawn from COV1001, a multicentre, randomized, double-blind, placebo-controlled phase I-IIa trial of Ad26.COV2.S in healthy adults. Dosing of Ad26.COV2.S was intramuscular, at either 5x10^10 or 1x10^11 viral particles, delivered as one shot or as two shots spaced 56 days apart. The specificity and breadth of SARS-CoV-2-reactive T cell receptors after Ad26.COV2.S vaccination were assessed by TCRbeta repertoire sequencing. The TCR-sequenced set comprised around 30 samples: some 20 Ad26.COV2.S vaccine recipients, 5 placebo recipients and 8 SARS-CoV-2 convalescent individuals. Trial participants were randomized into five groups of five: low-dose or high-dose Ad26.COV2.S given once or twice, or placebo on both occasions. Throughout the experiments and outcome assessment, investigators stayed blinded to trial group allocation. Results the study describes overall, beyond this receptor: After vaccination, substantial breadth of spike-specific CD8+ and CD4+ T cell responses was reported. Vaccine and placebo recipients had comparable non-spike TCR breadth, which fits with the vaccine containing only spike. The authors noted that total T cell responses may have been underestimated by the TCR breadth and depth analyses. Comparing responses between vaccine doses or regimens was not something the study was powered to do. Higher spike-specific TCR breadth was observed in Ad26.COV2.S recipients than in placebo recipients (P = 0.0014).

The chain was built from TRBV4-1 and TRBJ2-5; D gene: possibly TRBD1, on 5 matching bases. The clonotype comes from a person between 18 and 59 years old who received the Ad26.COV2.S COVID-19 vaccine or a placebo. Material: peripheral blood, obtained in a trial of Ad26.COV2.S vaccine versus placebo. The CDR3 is CASSRTQVNQETQYF. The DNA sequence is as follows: TGCGCCAGCAGCCGGACACAGGTTAACCAAGAGACCCAGTACTTC.